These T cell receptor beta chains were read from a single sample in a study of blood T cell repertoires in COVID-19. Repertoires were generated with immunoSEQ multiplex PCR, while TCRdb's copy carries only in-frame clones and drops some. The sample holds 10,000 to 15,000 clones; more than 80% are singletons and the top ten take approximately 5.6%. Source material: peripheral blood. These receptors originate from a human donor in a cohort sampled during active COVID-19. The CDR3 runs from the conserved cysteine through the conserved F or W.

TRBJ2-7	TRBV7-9	CASSSAGFIGSEQYF
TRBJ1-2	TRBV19	CASTQDRGHGYTF
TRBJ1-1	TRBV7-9	CASSLEDGKAFF
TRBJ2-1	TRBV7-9	CASRPSGSFYNEQFF
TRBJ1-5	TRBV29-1	CSVSGGPLGNQPQHF
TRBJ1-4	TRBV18	CASSPQGTATNEKLFF
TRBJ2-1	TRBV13	CASSLFSVGSGGVSSYNEQFF
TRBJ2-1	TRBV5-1	CASSLVRETSYNEQFF
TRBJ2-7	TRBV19	CASSIGTGTYEQYF
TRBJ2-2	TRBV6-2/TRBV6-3	CASSSVTGELFF
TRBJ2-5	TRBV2	CASTPRDSQETQYF
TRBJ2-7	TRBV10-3	CAIRASGAGSEQYF
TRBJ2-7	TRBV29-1	CSVEEWQGAGEQYF
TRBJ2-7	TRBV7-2	CASSFTGGRAGSYEQYF
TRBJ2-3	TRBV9	CASSPMGLAGVYTDTQYF
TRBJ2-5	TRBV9	CASSVGVLGGSRETQYF
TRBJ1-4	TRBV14	CASTVSGTRGKLFF
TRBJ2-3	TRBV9	CASSVEGRGGRVDTQYF
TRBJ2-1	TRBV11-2	CASSPGQLVDNEQFF
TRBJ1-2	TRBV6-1	CASSGPGTALYGYTF
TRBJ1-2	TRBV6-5	CASSFRQGQHGYTF
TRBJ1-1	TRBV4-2	CASSPQIGGGTEAFF
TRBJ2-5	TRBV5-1	CASRPTGLAGQETQYF
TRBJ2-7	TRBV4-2	CASSQDVTSGDYEQYF
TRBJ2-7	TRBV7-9	CASSTARDSYSYEQYF
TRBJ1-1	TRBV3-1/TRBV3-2	CASSQFKGVFTEAFF
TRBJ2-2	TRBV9	CASSPDGARTGELFF
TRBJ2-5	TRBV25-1	CASSVGGLEETQYF
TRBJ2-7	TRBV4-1	CASSQGTGGTYEQYF
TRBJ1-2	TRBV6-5	CASSPEGQGLVGYTF
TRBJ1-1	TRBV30	CAWIRNTEAFF
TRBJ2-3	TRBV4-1	CASSQNEREGSGTDTQYF
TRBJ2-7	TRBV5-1	CASSQTQGKAYEQYF
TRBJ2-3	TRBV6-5	CASSRDSLTDTQYF
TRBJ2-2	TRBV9	CASSPTTGVFTGELFF
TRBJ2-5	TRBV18	CASSPPGQGQETQYF
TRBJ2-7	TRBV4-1	CASSQDLGQGPSEQYF
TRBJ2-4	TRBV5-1	CASSLVRDIQYF
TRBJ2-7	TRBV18	CASSPEDGGTYEQYF
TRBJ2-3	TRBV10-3	CAISFTRTDTQYF
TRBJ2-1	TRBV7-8	CASRQSLGRYNEQFF